This T cell receptor (beta chain) comes out of a study of post-analysis software for immune sequencing data. About the study: Relapsing-remitting, secondary progressive and progressive-relapsing courses of multiple sclerosis were included.

General study findings and limits: Under F measure analysis, samples from one preparation batch co-clustered strongly. Among about 5 TRBV segments more frequent in patients than controls were TRBV5-6, TRBV5-1 and TRBV20-1. Significantly lower normalized Chao1 diversity was seen in multiple sclerosis patients than in controls.

V lost 3 bases and J lost 0, with 18 bases in between. Germline assignment: CDR1 DFQATT and CDR2 SNEGSKA (reference sequence). CDR3 length: 16 amino acids. This clonotype was seen a few times. Its antigen is currently unknown. Unique molecular identifiers tagged the TCR beta cDNA libraries. Researchers reported roughly 0.5 million cDNA molecules coming from approximately 0.95 to 9.8 million T cells. TCRdb analysed the PCR reads with MiXCR anew, one entry per CDR3 protein. The sample carries over 250,000 distinct CDR3 sequences, 36% recorded once. V is TRBV20-1 and J is TRBJ2-7; D is undetermined. Source material: blood. The receptor was isolated from a girl under 18 with multiple sclerosis. The CDR3 loop reads CSASTPLSLSSYEQYF. CDR3 bases: TGCAGTGCTAGCACACCCCTTTCTTTAAGCTCCTACGAGCAGTACTTC.